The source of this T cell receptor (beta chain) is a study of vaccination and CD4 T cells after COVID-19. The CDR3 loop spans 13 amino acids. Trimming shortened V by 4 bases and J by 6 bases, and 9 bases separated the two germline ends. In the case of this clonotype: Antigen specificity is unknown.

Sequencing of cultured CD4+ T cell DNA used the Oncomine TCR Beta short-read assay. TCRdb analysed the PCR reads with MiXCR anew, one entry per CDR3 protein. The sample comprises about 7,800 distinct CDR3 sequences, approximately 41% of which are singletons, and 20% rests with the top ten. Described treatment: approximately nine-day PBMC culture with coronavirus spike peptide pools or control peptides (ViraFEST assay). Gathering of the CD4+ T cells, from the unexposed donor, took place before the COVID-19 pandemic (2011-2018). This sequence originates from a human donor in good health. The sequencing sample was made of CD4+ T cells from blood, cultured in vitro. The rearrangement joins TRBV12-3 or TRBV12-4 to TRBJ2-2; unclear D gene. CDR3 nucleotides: TGTGCCAGCAGTTGGTGGGAAGCCGGGGAGCTGTTTTTT. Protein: CASSWWEAGELFF.